These 5 T cell receptor beta chains were sequenced from one sample in a study of tumor and adjacent non-tumor tissue in lung cancer. RNA was extracted from bulk tissue without any cell sorting. More than 3 cm separated this lung sample from the edge of the tumor. Three rounds of nested PCR, following a modified ARM-PCR protocol, produced the TCRbeta library. One entry per CDR3 protein results from TCRdb running MiXCR on the multiplex PCR reads. The table records 98,000 or so distinct CDR3 sequences, less than 85% of them present only once. Sequenced input: distant non-tumor lung tissue. The receptors shown here come from a man aged 55 to 69 with small cell lung cancer.

In this sample, this clonotype turned up many times. The rearrangement joins TRBV4-1 to TRBJ2-1; TRBD2 agrees at 15 bases. The CDR3 runs 19 residues. Germline V lookup: CDR1 MGHRA, CDR2 YSYEKL. V dropped 4 bases and J dropped 0; count of bases not matched to a gene: 7. The CDR3 protein is CASSPGLAGGPSSYNEQFF. The CDR3 DNA sequence: TGCGCCAGCAGCCCGGGACTAGCGGGAGGCCCGAGCTCCTACAATGAGCAGTTCTTC.

A note on this clonotype: One end of the junction does not line up with germline, which may come from a read error. The J gene is TRBJ2-3, the V gene TRBV11-3; D gene uncertain. The CDR3 extends over 12 amino acids. Germline CDR1 SGHNT, CDR2 YENEEA. The DNA for the CDR3 is TGTGACAGCAGCTTAGTCTTCGATATGCAGTATTTT. Protein: CDSSLVFDMQYF.

With respect to this clonotype: Since the CDR3 does not end with the conserved phenylalanine or tryptophan, this likely comes from a read error. The V call is TRBV29-1, the J call TRBJ2-1, with D tentatively TRBD1 or TRBD2 (5 bases each). V was cut by 8 bases and J by 9 bases, with 20 bases left in between. Germline V gene sequence: CDR1 SQVTM, CDR2 ANQGSEA. There are 13 residues in the CDR3. The CDR3 here is CSPEGRGDCEQFS. For the CDR3, the DNA is TGCAGCCCTGAGGGGCGAGGGGATTGTGAGCAGTTCTCC.

On this clonotype itself: A junction end diverges from the germline sequence, so it may reflect a read error. The rearrangement joins TRBV10-3 to TRBJ2-2; tentative D call: TRBD2 (6 bases). The V gene's germline CDR1 is ENHRY and CDR2 SYGVKD. The CDR3 runs 15 residues. The CDR3 DNA reads as TGTGCCATCAGTGAACGAGCCGGCGGGATCGGGGAGTTGTTTTTT. Translating it yields CAISERAGGIGELFF.

Details on this clonotype: Since the CDR3 does not end with the conserved phenylalanine or tryptophan, this likely comes from a read error. The chain employs TRBV6-5 and TRBJ1-2, with 9 nucleotides matching TRBD1. The CDR3 totals 16 residues. CDR1 is MNHEY and CDR2 is SVGAGI in the germline V gene. J lost 6 bases, V lost 2 bases, and 10 bases had no gene match. CDR3 in amino acids: CASSYGLGQGSHGYTS. The CDR3 DNA follows: TGTGCCAGCAGTTACGGCCTGGGACAGGGCTCTCATGGCTACACCTCC.